The entry below gives a single T cell receptor (beta chain) sequence along with its context. This sample was included in a study of blood T cell repertoires in COVID-19. Germline V gene lookup returns CDR1 KGHSH and CDR2 LQKENI. Trimming pared 3 bases from V and 3 bases from J, leaving 11 bases between. The CDR3 extends over 14 amino acids. Data came from immunoSEQ multiplex PCR; TCRdb stores just in-frame clones and leaves some out. The sample has some 250,000 clones, roughly 87% seen once. V usage is TRBV18 and J usage is TRBJ2-5, with D possibly TRBD1 on 6 matching bases. The source of this sequence is a human donor in a cohort sampled during active COVID-19. Input material: peripheral blood. Here the CDR3 reads CASSPAGVEETQYF. CDR3 nucleotides: TGTGCCAGCTCACCGGCAGGGGTGGAAGAGACCCAGTACTTC. The variable domain in full, completed from reference TRBV18 and TRBJ2-5, reads NAGVMQNPRHLVRRRGQEARLRCSPMKGHSHVYWYRQLPEEGLKFMVYLQKENIIDESGMPKERFSAEFPKEGPSILRIQQVVRGDSAAYFCASSPAGVEETQYFGPGTRLLVL.